This TCR beta chain was captured in a study of blood T cell repertoires in COVID-19. Libraries were prepared by immunoSEQ multiplex PCR; TCRdb keeps only in-frame clonotypes and omits some of them. The table shows roughly 200,000 clones, with 80% to 90% occurring only once. The sequencing sample was made of PBMCs or T cells enriched from blood (not recorded which). This receptor was obtained from a woman aged 35 to 49 with acute COVID-19.

The CDR3: CASRGGGPGGQETQYF. In DNA, the CDR3 is TGTGCCAGCAGGGGTGGGGGCCCAGGGGGCCAAGAGACCCAGTACTTC. This sequence joins TRBV2 and TRBJ2-5, with TRBD1 identical over 7 bases. Germline loops: CDR1 SNHLY, CDR2 FYNNEI. This CDR3 is built from 16 residues. V gave up 6 bases and J gave up 1 base; unmatched junction bases: 11.